These 4 T cell receptor beta chains originate from one sample sequenced in a study of blood T cell repertoires in COVID-19. Method: immunoSEQ multiplex PCR; TCRdb's copy keeps in-frame clones and lacks some. The sample has 200,000 to 250,000 clones; about 88% are singletons. What was sequenced was peripheral blood. The receptors shown here come from a man aged 45 to 65 who had recovered from COVID-19.

The rearrangement uses TRBV9 and TRBJ2-3, with D tentatively TRBD2 (6 bases). CDR3 size: 16 residues. From germline, CDR1 is SGDLS and CDR2 YYNGEE. With 0 bases removed from V and 2 bases from J, the gap between germline ends came to 13 bases. CDR3 sequence (DNA): TGTGCCAGCAGCGTAGGGTGGGGGGACTTCACAGATACGCAGTATTTT. The encoded protein is CASSVGWGDFTDTQYF.

The CDR3 region is CASSPQGGSNQPQHF. The CDR3, as DNA: TGTGCCAGCAGCCCTCAGGGAGGGAGCAATCAGCCCCAGCATTTT. This chain joins TRBV3-1 (or the pseudogene TRBV3-2) and TRBJ1-5; D may be TRBD1 (5 bases). From germline, CDR1 is LGHDT and CDR2 YNNKEL (reference sequence). The CDR3 contains 15 residues. Trimming cost V 4 bases and J 1 base, with 11 bases left between them.

The chain recombines TRBV28 with TRBJ2-1; 14 positions agree with TRBD2. Germline lookup yields CDR1 MDHEN and CDR2 SYDVKM. There are 18 residues in the CDR3. With 6 bases clipped from V and 0 bases from J, the junction kept 7 bases outside the gene matches. The CDR3: CASRGLAGDESSYNEQFF. DNA of the CDR3: TGTGCCAGCAGGGGACTAGCGGGAGATGAAAGCTCCTACAATGAGCAGTTCTTC.

The V gene is TRBV30, the J gene TRBJ2-3, with TRBD1 matching 7 bases. CDR3 length: 15 amino acids. Germline V CDR1 and CDR2: GTSNPN, SVGIG (reference sequence). V lost 4 bases and J lost 5; bases outside the gene matches: 12. CDR3 in DNA: TGTGCCTGGACCCAGAAGGGGGCGGCGGGAGATACGCAGTATTTT. Protein product: CAWTQKGAAGDTQYF. Drawing the rest from reference TRBV30 and TRBJ2-3, the complete variable domain is SQTIHQWPATLVQPVGSPLSLECTVEGTSNPNLYWYRQAAGRGLQLLFYSVGIGQISSEVPQNLSASRPQDRQFILSSKKLLLSDSGFYLCAWTQKGAAGDTQYFGPGTRLTVL.